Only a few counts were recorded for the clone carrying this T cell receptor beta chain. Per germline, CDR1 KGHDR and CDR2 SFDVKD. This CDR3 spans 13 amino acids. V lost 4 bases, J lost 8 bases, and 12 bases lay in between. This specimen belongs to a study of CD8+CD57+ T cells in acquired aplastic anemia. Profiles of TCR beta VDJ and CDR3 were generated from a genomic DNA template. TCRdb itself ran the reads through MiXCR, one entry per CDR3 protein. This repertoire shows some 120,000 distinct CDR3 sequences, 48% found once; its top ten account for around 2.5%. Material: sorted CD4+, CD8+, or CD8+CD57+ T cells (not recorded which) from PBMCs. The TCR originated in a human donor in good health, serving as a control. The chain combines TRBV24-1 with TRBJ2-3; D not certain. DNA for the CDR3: TGTGCCACCAGTGACTCCCTAGTGTCTACGCAGTATTTT. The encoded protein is CATSDSLVSTQYF.